This T cell receptor beta chain originates from a study of control samples from healthy donors and cancer patients. CDR1 and CDR2 from the germline V gene are MNHEY and SVGEGT. The CDR3 is 14 amino acids. Unmatched junction bases numbered 8, after V lost 6 bases and J lost 8 bases. Measured with immunoSEQ multiplex PCR; TCRdb has only the in-frame clones, and not every one. The table lists tens of thousands of clones, about 87% of them singletons. The sequence was obtained from a woman aged 65 to 85 in good health. Specimen: blood. The gene calls are TRBV6-2 or TRBV6-3 and TRBJ2-1; TRBD2 agrees at 9 bases. The CDR3 here is CASSRLAAWDEQFF. The CDR3 DNA follows: TGTGCCAGCAGCAGACTAGCGGCCTGGGATGAGCAGTTCTTC.